The next 20 T cell receptor beta chains were all read from a single sample in a study of control samples from healthy donors and cancer patients. Sequencing was performed with immunoSEQ multiplex PCR; in TCRdb, only in-frame clones are kept and a portion is missing. The sample lists over 150,000 clones; 90% to 95% were seen once. Sequencing input: blood. The receptors originated from a man aged 18 to 35 in good health.

The chain links TRBV29-1 to TRBJ2-2, with a weak D call TRBD1 (6 bases). The V and J ends lost 0 bases and 2 bases respectively, with 10 bases between them. This CDR3 comprises 15 residues. The germline CDR1 and CDR2 sequences are SQVTM and ANQGSEA. For the CDR3, the DNA is TGCAGCGTTGAAGATTGGACAGAAAACACCGGGGAGCTGTTTTTT. This gives the protein CSVEDWTENTGELFF.

CDR3 in DNA: TGTGCCAGCTCCTTACTAGCGGGGGGATACAATGAGCAGTTCTTC. The encoded protein is CASSLLAGGYNEQFF. This chain joins TRBV18 and TRBJ2-1, with 12 bases matching TRBD2. The CDR3 loop spans 15 amino acids. With 6 bases clipped from V and 4 bases from J, the junction kept 4 bases outside the gene matches. Germline lookup yields CDR1 KGHSH and CDR2 LQKENI.

The rearrangement uses TRBV25-1 and TRBJ2-5, with D maybe TRBD1 (6 bases). This CDR3 has 15 amino acids. Trimming took 8 bases from V and 0 from J, leaving 16 bases between them. Germline values: CDR1 MGHDK, CDR2 SYGVNS. The CDR3 loop reads CASGPRQAYQETQYF. The CDR3 bases are TGTGCCAGCGGACCCCGACAGGCGTACCAAGAGACCCAGTACTTC.

V is TRBV19 and J is TRBJ1-2, with a possible D match to TRBD1 (5 bases). The germline V and J ends were trimmed by 2 bases and 6 bases, with 10 bases remaining between them. Germline-derived CDR1 and CDR2 are LNHDA and SQIVND (reference sequence). This CDR3 has 13 residues. CDR3 coding DNA: TGTGCCAGTAGTATAAGACCGGGGGATGGCTACACCTTC. Translation: CASSIRPGDGYTF.

The count of this clone is one. The CDR3 coding sequence is TGTGCCACCAGCAGAGAACCGATACCGGACAGGAGCGAGCAGTACTTC. The encoded protein is CATSREPIPDRSEQYF. This chain joins TRBV15 and TRBJ2-7, with 7 bases identical to TRBD1. Germline loops: CDR1 LNHNV, CDR2 YYDKDF (reference sequence). The CDR3 totals 16 residues. With V trimmed by 0 bases and J by 6 bases, 11 bases remained unmatched.

The chain's CDR3 is CASNEYGRNQPQHF. The CDR3 DNA reads TGTGCCAGCAACGAGTACGGCCGAAATCAGCCCCAGCATTTT. The rearrangement links TRBV2 to TRBJ1-5; D is undetermined. Per germline, CDR1 SNHLY and CDR2 FYNNEI. CDR3 length equals 14 residues. V lost 7 bases to trimming and J lost 4 bases, with 14 bases between them.

The rearrangement links TRBV24-1 to TRBJ1-3; D may be TRBD1 (6 bases). The germline V gene encodes CDR1 KGHDR and CDR2 SFDVKD. There are 15 residues in the CDR3. V lost 4 bases, J lost 2 bases, and 11 bases lay in between. As DNA, the CDR3 is TGTGCCACCAGTGAGTCCAGGGGAGCTGGAAACACCATATATTTT. It codes for CATSESRGAGNTIYF.

The CDR3 is CASSPRQGNGNTIYF. The DNA of the CDR3 is TGTGCCAGCAGCCCTCGACAGGGAAATGGAAACACCATATATTTT. V and J are TRBV9 and TRBJ1-3, with 7 bases matching TRBD1. Looked up from germline, CDR1 is SGDLS and CDR2 is YYNGEE. The CDR3 contains 15 residues. Trimming at V came to 4 bases and at J to 3 bases, leaving 7 bases not matched to a gene. Supplemented by reference TRBV9 and TRBJ1-3, the full variable domain reads DSGVTQTPKHLITATGQRVTLRCSPRSGDLSVYWYQQSLDQGLQFLIQYYNGEERAKGNILERFSAQQFPDLHSELNLSSLELGDSALYFCASSPRQGNGNTIYFGEGSWLTVV.

This chain joins TRBV2 and TRBJ1-4; unclear D gene. Trimming removed 4 bases from V and 15 bases from J, with 15 bases in between. This CDR3 contains 12 residues. Germline CDR1 and CDR2: SNHLY and FYNNEI. The CDR3 loop reads CASSVTFLEVFF. CDR3 nucleotides: TGTGCCAGCAGTGTAACTTTCCTAGAGGTGTTTTTT.

The chain is built from TRBV5-6 and TRBJ1-1, with D tentatively TRBD1 (5 bases). CDR3 size: 15 residues. The ends were cut back, 0 bases at V and 3 bases at J, with 12 bases in the middle. In germline, CDR1 is SGHDT, CDR2 YYEEEE. CDR3 sequence: CASSLVRDYDTEAFF. The CDR3, as DNA: TGTGCCAGCAGCTTGGTTCGGGACTACGACACTGAAGCTTTCTTT.

V usage is TRBV5-1 and J usage is TRBJ2-7; D gene ambiguous. The V end was cut by 0 bases, the J end by 4 bases, with 11 bases between. Germline V gives CDR1 SGHRS, CDR2 YFSETQ. This CDR3 has 14 amino acids. CDR3 nucleotide sequence: TGCGCCAGCAGCTTGGGCACATTACCATACGAGCAGTACTTC. It codes for CASSLGTLPYEQYF. Full variable domain (missing parts from reference TRBV5-1 and TRBJ2-7): KAGVTQTPRYLIKTRGQQVTLSCSPISGHRSVSWYQQTPGQGLQFLFEYFSETQRNKGNFPGRFSGRQFSNSRSEMNVSTLELGDSALYLCASSLGTLPYEQYFGPGTRLTVT.

This clone was picked up one time. The CDR3 protein is CASSLAGGSGNTIYF. DNA for the CDR3: TGTGCCAGCAGCTTAGCGGGGGGCTCTGGAAACACCATATATTTT. The chain joins TRBV7-2 to TRBJ1-3; D may be TRBD1 (5 bases). V dropped 0 bases and J dropped 0 bases, with 6 bases sitting between them. The germline CDR1 and CDR2 sequences are SGHTA and FQGNSA. This CDR3 is built from 15 residues. The complete variable domain, with remaining parts taken from reference TRBV7-2 and TRBJ1-3, reads GAGVSQSPSNKVTEKGKDVELRCDPISGHTALYWYRQSLGQGLEFLIYFQGNSAPDKSGLPSDRFSAERTGGSVSTLTIQRTQQEDSAVYLCASSLAGGSGNTIYFGEGSWLTVV.

In DNA, the CDR3 is TGTGCCTGGGTCCTGACGAGGGGAGTTGAAGCTTTCTTT. It translates to CAWVLTRGVEAFF. The chain couples TRBV30 to TRBJ1-1, with TRBD1 as a possible D gene (5 bases). This CDR3 contains 13 residues. Trimming left V 5 bases short and J 7 bases short, with 17 bases between. From germline, CDR1 is GTSNPN and CDR2 SVGIG (reference sequence).

The chain uses TRBV18 and TRBJ1-2, with D maybe TRBD1 (6 bases). V was cut by 4 bases and J by 5 bases, with 11 bases left in between. CDR1 is KGHSH, CDR2 LQKENI, per germline. This CDR3 has 13 residues. CDR3 amino acids: CASSLRGDYGYTF. In DNA, the CDR3 is TGTGCCAGCTCACTTAGGGGGGATTATGGCTACACCTTC.

The J gene is TRBJ2-7, the V gene TRBV4-2; D perhaps matches TRBD2 (5 bases). Trimming stripped 0 bases from V and 7 bases from J, with 10 bases between. Germline loops: CDR1 LGHNA, CDR2 YNFKEQ. The CDR3 runs 13 residues. The CDR3 here is CASSQDIGEEQYF. Here the CDR3 DNA reads TGTGCCAGCAGCCAAGATATCGGGGAAGAGCAGTACTTC.

The V gene is TRBV19, the J gene TRBJ2-5, with D perhaps TRBD1 or TRBD2 (5 bases each). The CDR3 runs 14 residues. Deletions cut 3 bases from V and 0 bases from J, with 8 bases between. Per the germline V gene, CDR1 is LNHDA and CDR2 is SQIVND (reference sequence). The CDR3 sequence: CASSIGGDQETQYF. CDR3 nucleotide sequence: TGTGCCAGTAGTATTGGGGGAGACCAAGAGACCCAGTACTTC.

DNA for the CDR3: TGTGCCAGCTCGAGGGACAGATACAATGAGCAGTTCTTC. This gives the protein CASSRDRYNEQFF. The chain employs TRBV2 and TRBJ2-1, with 7 nucleotides matching TRBD1. The CDR3 is 13 residues long. CDR1 and CDR2 from the germline V gene are SNHLY and FYNNEI. The trim removed 8 bases at V and 4 bases at J, leaving 5 bases unmatched. The full variable domain, with the rest looked up from reference TRBV2 and TRBJ2-1, is EPEVTQTPSHQVTQMGQEVILRCVPISNHLYFYWYRQILGQKVEFLVSFYNNEISEKSEIFDDQFSVERPDGSNFTLKIRSTKLEDSAMYFCASSRDRYNEQFFGPGTRLTVL.

This chain links TRBV11-1 with TRBJ2-2, with D unresolved. V shed 6 bases and J shed 6 bases, with 5 bases lying between them. Germline loops: CDR1 SGHAT, CDR2 FQDESV (reference sequence). The CDR3 is made up of 11 amino acids. CDR3 loop: CASSRAGELFF. CDR3 nucleotides: TGTGCCAGCAGTCGTGCCGGGGAGCTGTTTTTT. Using reference TRBV11-1 and TRBJ2-2 for the parts outside the CDR3, the full variable domain is EAEVAQSPRYKITEKSQAVAFWCDPISGHATLYWYRQILGQGPELLVQFQDESVVDDSQLPKDRFSAERLKGVDSTLKIQPAELGDSAMYLCASSRAGELFFGEGSRLTVL.

This chain uses TRBV27 with TRBJ1-1; tentative D call: TRBD1 (6 bases). CDR1 is MNHEY, CDR2 SMNVEV, per germline (reference sequence). V was shortened by 7 bases and J by 7 bases, with 37 bases between the two germline ends. The CDR3 spans 20 residues. This chain's CDR3 is CASTPRALGGPLNKRFEAFF. CDR3 nucleotide sequence: TGTGCCAGCACCCCCCGGGCGCTCGGGGGGCCCCTTAATAAGCGTTTTGAAGCTTTCTTT.

The chain couples TRBV5-6 to TRBJ1-3, with TRBD1 matching 7 bases. This CDR3 spans 14 amino acids. J lost 0 bases, V lost 3 bases, and 0 bases had no gene match. The V gene's germline CDR1 is SGHDT and CDR2 YYEEEE. The CDR3 protein is CASSWDSSGNTIYF. The CDR3 DNA reads TGTGCCAGCAGCTGGGACAGCTCTGGAAACACCATATATTTT.